A single sample is the source of the 5 T cell receptor beta chains below, sequenced in a study of blood T cell repertoires in COVID-19 (dated by TCRdb to the early 2020s). The library was produced with the immunoSEQ multiplex PCR assay. What TCRdb holds here is the immuneACCESS table cut down to in-frame rearrangements. Part of the clones is not present; checked against another copy, under half of the missing clones reflect an unresolved V gene, and the others are unexplained. The sample table holds approximately 210,000 clones, of which around 76% were seen once. The ten largest clones add up to approximately 16% of the sample. Sequenced material: PBMCs or T cells enriched from blood (not recorded which). The receptors shown here come from a woman aged 45-65 years with acute COVID-19.

V gene TRBV25-1 combines with J gene TRBJ2-5; TRBD2 might be the D (7 bases). The germline CDR1 and CDR2 sequences are MGHDK and SYGVNS. Trimming took 1 base from V and 2 from J, leaving 14 bases between them. The CDR3 loop spans 16 amino acids. In DNA form, the CDR3 reads TGTGCCAGCAGTGAATGGGGAGGGGGGTCTCAAGAGACCCAGTACTTC. Protein product: CASSEWGGGSQETQYF.

This clone was detected a few times. The CDR3 nucleotides are TGTGCCAGCAGCCCCCGCTGGGCGGGGGGCGGGGAGACCCAGTACTTC. Translated: CASSPRWAGGGETQYF. The rearrangement joins TRBV7-2 to TRBJ2-5; the match to TRBD2 covers 8 bases. Germline CDR1 reads SGHTA; CDR2 reads FQGNSA. The CDR3 is 16 residues long. Losses at the gene ends were 5 bases for V and 5 bases for J; bases not matched to a gene: 13.

This clone was recorded only once. The chain links TRBV7-8 to TRBJ2-2; tentatively, D is TRBD1 (5 bases). Trimming removed 2 bases at V and 1 base at J, with 14 bases between. Germline V gene sequence: CDR1 SGHVS, CDR2 FQNEAQ. CDR3 size: 17 residues. The CDR3 spells CASSLKWNRQNTGELFF. CDR3 sequence (DNA): TGTGCCAGCAGCTTAAAGTGGAACAGGCAGAACACCGGGGAGCTGTTTTTT.

The V and J genes are TRBV6-5 and TRBJ1-2; 9 bases agree with TRBD1. Germline V CDR1 and CDR2: MNHEY, SVGAGI. The CDR3 sequence is 13 residues long. With 8 bases clipped from V and 4 bases from J, the junction kept 5 bases outside the gene matches. CDR3 bases: TGTGCCAGCCAGACAGGGGGAAGCTATGGCTACACCTTC. Amino acid sequence: CASQTGGSYGYTF.

The rearrangement links TRBV18 to TRBJ1-1; the D gene is possibly TRBD1 (6 bases). Looked up from germline, CDR1 is KGHSH and CDR2 is LQKENI. Trimming removed 3 bases at V and 5 bases at J, with 16 bases between. The CDR3 contains 15 residues. CDR3 coding DNA: TGTGCCAGCTCACCGCCAACAGGGTCCGGGACTGAAGCTTTCTTT. It codes for CASSPPTGSGTEAFF.